This entry describes one TCR beta chain. This entry belongs to a study of shared clonotypes between healthy human individuals. Only in-frame clones appear in the TCRdb table, and some are missing; sequencing was by immunoSEQ multiplex PCR. Among fewer than 850,000 clones listed, about 96% were seen once. Selected positively for CCR7 and CD45RO-negative, naive CD8 cells excluded terminally differentiated effector memory CD45RA+ cells. Looked up from germline, CDR1 is SEHNR and CDR2 is FQNEAQ (reference sequence). This CDR3 has 16 amino acids. Trimming pared 1 base from V and 2 bases from J, leaving 12 bases between.

The TCR was taken from a man aged 25-45 years in good health. This chain joins TRBV7-9 and TRBJ2-1, with a possible D match to TRBD2 (5 bases). Sequencing used naive CD8+ T cells sorted from blood. CDR3 sequence reads: CASSLGLAITYNEQFF. The CDR3, as DNA: TGTGCCAGCAGCTTAGGTCTAGCCATAACCTACAATGAGCAGTTCTTC.